What follows are 9 T cell receptor beta chains derived from one specimen sequenced in a study of T cell responses to AZD1222 COVID-19 vaccine. Data came from immunoSEQ multiplex PCR; TCRdb stores just in-frame clones and leaves some out. The data show around 83,000 clones, about 88% seen once. The sequencing here drew on peripheral blood, taken on day 0 of AZD1222 vaccination. These receptors were taken from an adult in good health.

This chain uses TRBV2 with TRBJ1-5, with TRBD1 as a possible D gene (5 bases). The germline gives CDR1 SNHLY, CDR2 FYNNEI. Between the trimmed V and J ends, which lost 3 bases and 7 bases, there was a span of 13 bases. The CDR3 sequence is 14 residues long. CDR3 sequence reads: CASSDGGRGQPQHF. CDR3 nucleotides: TGTGCCAGCAGTGATGGGGGAAGAGGGCAGCCCCAGCATTTT.

This clone was found a few times. The CDR3 nucleotides read TGTGCCAGCAGCCAAGAGGGATATAACACTGAAGCTTTCTTT. It codes for CASSQEGYNTEAFF. The chain recombines TRBV3-1 (or the pseudogene TRBV3-2) with TRBJ1-1; no clear D. Trimming shortened V by 0 bases and J by 2 bases, and 7 bases separated the two germline ends. The CDR3 covers 14 residues. Per the germline V gene, CDR1 is LGHDT and CDR2 is YNNKEL (reference sequence).

This chain uses TRBV27 with TRBJ2-3, with D possibly TRBD2 on 6 matching bases. Trimming pared 2 bases from V and 1 base from J, leaving 10 bases between. This CDR3 is built from 15 residues. CDR1 and CDR2 from the germline V gene are MNHEY and SMNVEV (reference sequence). CDR3 coding DNA: TGTGCCAGCAGTTTAGGTTGGGGGGGCACAGATACGCAGTATTTT. Its protein product is CASSLGWGGTDTQYF.

V and J are TRBV6-2 or TRBV6-3 and TRBJ1-4; TRBD1 aligns across 7 bases. Trimming cost V 4 bases and J 0 bases; bases outside gene matches: 5. The CDR3 length is 16 residues. Looked up from germline, CDR1 is MNHEY and CDR2 is SVGEGT. The CDR3 sequence: CASSLGDSATNEKLFF. Here the CDR3 DNA reads TGTGCCAGCAGTTTGGGGGACAGTGCAACTAATGAAAAACTGTTTTTT.

The gene calls are TRBV5-8 and TRBJ1-5, with D unresolved. The V end lost 4 bases, the J end lost 4 bases, and 9 bases lay between the germline ends. This CDR3 spans 13 amino acids. The germline V gene encodes CDR1 SGHTS and CDR2 YDEGEE. This chain's CDR3 is CASSVYGNQPQHF. Here the CDR3 DNA reads TGTGCCAGCAGCGTATACGGGAATCAGCCCCAGCATTTT.

The chain links TRBV19 to TRBJ1-5, with 7 bases aligning to TRBD1. The CDR3 consists of 15 residues. The trim removed 4 bases at V and 6 bases at J, leaving 9 bases unmatched. Germline loops: CDR1 LNHDA, CDR2 SQIVND (reference sequence). CDR3: CASSTSQGGRQPQHF. CDR3 nucleotides: TGTGCCAGTAGTACAAGTCAGGGGGGACGTCAGCCCCAGCATTTT. The complete variable domain, with remaining parts taken from reference TRBV19 and TRBJ1-5, reads DGGITQSPKYLFRKEGQNVTLSCEQNLNHDAMYWYRQDPGQGLRLIYYSQIVNDFQKGDIAEGYSVSREKKESFPLTVTSAQKNPTAFYLCASSTSQGGRQPQHFGDGTRLSIL.

The V gene is TRBV9, the J gene TRBJ2-1, with TRBD1 identical over 8 bases. Germline V gene lookup returns CDR1 SGDLS and CDR2 YYNGEE. With V trimmed by 5 bases and J by 1 base, 14 bases remained unmatched. This CDR3 has 18 residues. This CDR3 reads CASSAGPTGGNSYNEQFF. Here the CDR3 DNA reads TGTGCCAGCAGTGCCGGGCCAACAGGGGGGAATTCCTACAATGAGCAGTTCTTC.

The gene calls are TRBV2 and TRBJ1-1, with 7 positions matching TRBD1. Trimming took 4 bases from V and 10 from J; bases not matched to a gene: 9. The CDR3 runs to 13 residues. Looked up from germline, CDR1 is SNHLY and CDR2 is FYNNEI. This CDR3 is CASSGLGQEGAFF. The CDR3 DNA sequence: TGTGCCAGCAGTGGTTTAGGACAGGAGGGAGCTTTCTTT. The full variable domain, its missing parts supplied by reference TRBV2 and TRBJ1-1, is EPEVTQTPSHQVTQMGQEVILRCVPISNHLYFYWYRQILGQKVEFLVSFYNNEISEKSEIFDDQFSVERPDGSNFTLKIRSTKLEDSAMYFCASSGLGQEGAFFGQGTRLTVV.

This clone was counted a single time. The chain couples TRBV4-3 to TRBJ1-2; 8 nucleotides agree with TRBD1. Germline V gene sequence: CDR1 LGHNA, CDR2 YSLEER. This CDR3 comprises 15 residues. Trimming cost V 0 bases and J 4 bases; bases outside gene matches: 4. The CDR3, as DNA: TGCGCCAGCAGCCAAGACAGGGGGCTTGTCTATGGCTACACCTTC. Encoded protein: CASSQDRGLVYGYTF.